One and the same sample provided the 14 T cell receptor beta chains below, sequenced in a study of technical replicates of blood from a handful of donors. Clones were sequenced by immunoSEQ multiplex PCR, and TCRdb holds only the in-frame ones, with some missing. This table has over 10,000 clones, 95% appearing once. Sequencing was done on a sample of PBMCs. The receptors come from a human donor in good health.

The rearrangement uses TRBV6-5 and TRBJ1-4; the D is unclear. Germline V gives CDR1 MNHEY, CDR2 SVGAGI. The CDR3 has 15 residues. Trimming removed 4 bases at V and 0 bases at J, with 9 bases between. The CDR3 loop is CASSSGSATNEKLFF. DNA for the CDR3: TGTGCCAGCAGTTCGGGATCCGCAACTAATGAAAAACTGTTTTTT.

The chain employs TRBV10-3 and TRBJ2-1, with 10 bases matching TRBD2. Germline V gives CDR1 ENHRY, CDR2 SYGVKD. V shed 6 bases, J shed 5 bases, and the junction held 4 bases outside the gene matches. The CDR3 consists of 14 residues. CDR3 sequence: CAIRPGLANNEQFF. The DNA of the CDR3 is TGTGCCATCAGACCGGGACTAGCGAACAATGAGCAGTTCTTC.

This clone came up once. V usage is TRBV19 and J usage is TRBJ1-2, with D possibly TRBD1 on 5 matching bases. The CDR3 covers 14 residues. Trimming left V 0 bases short and J 5 bases short, with 10 bases between. CDR1 is LNHDA and CDR2 is SQIVND in the germline V gene (reference sequence). CDR3 bases: TGTGCCAGTAGTATAGAGCCAGGGAGGTATGGCTACACCTTC. As protein: CASSIEPGRYGYTF.

This chain links TRBV15 with TRBJ2-1, with D possibly being TRBD2 (5 bases). The CDR3 has 12 amino acids. Between the trimmed V and J ends, which lost 5 bases and 3 bases, there was a span of 5 bases. In germline, CDR1 is LNHNV, CDR2 YYDKDF (reference sequence). CDR3 bases: TGTGCCACCAGCCGGGACTACAATGAGCAGTTCTTC. Translation: CATSRDYNEQFF.

The chain recombines TRBV6-5 with TRBJ1-5; 11 bases line up with TRBD1. Germline V CDR1 and CDR2: MNHEY, SVGAGI. V shed 3 bases, J shed 5 bases, and the junction held 3 bases outside the gene matches. The length of the CDR3 is 15 residues. CDR3 DNA sequence: TGTGCCAGCAGTTATGGACAGGGGGCTGATCAGCCCCAGCATTTT. Its protein is CASSYGQGADQPQHF.

The chain couples TRBV28 to TRBJ2-7; TRBD2 matches at 15 bases. V gave up 3 bases and J gave up 6 bases; unmatched junction bases: 15. The V gene's germline CDR1 is MDHEN and CDR2 SYDVKM. The CDR3 is made up of 19 amino acids. CDR3 nucleotides: TGTGCCAGCAGTTTTCCCGAGGGACTAGCGGGAGGAGGGCTTGGCGAGCAGTACTTC. It is translated as CASSFPEGLAGGGLGEQYF.

The genes are TRBV5-1 and TRBJ2-1, with D perhaps matching TRBD2 (6 bases). Germline CDR1 SGHRS, CDR2 YFSETQ. This CDR3 is 17 amino acids long. V was shortened by 0 bases and J by 4 bases, with 17 bases between the two germline ends. This CDR3 reads CASSLAVRDVDYNEQFF. In DNA, the CDR3 is TGCGCCAGCAGCTTGGCGGTGCGGGATGTAGATTACAATGAGCAGTTCTTC.

This sequence joins TRBV25-1 and TRBJ1-1, with D possibly being TRBD1 (6 bases). V was shortened by 6 bases and J by 4 bases, with 27 bases between the two germline ends. Germline assignment: CDR1 MGHDK and CDR2 SYGVNS. The CDR3 is made up of 18 amino acids. CDR3 DNA: TGTGCCAGCAGGGGGCCCGGGACACTAAATCCCCTGAGCACTGAAGCTTTCTTT. Residues: CASRGPGTLNPLSTEAFF.

The chain has TRBV28 and TRBJ2-7; unclear D gene. The CDR3 covers 14 residues. V shed 6 bases and J shed 6 bases, with 18 bases lying between them. Germline-derived CDR1 and CDR2 are MDHEN and SYDVKM. The CDR3 sequence is CASRTYSALVEQYF. Here the CDR3 DNA reads TGTGCCAGCAGAACCTATTCAGCGCTAGTCGAGCAGTACTTC.

Here the CDR3 reads CASSLVGDSFYEQYF. CDR3 DNA: TGCGCCAGCAGCTTGGTGGGGGACTCCTTCTACGAGCAGTACTTC. The chain employs TRBV5-1 and TRBJ2-7, with D possibly matching TRBD2 (6 bases). V was shortened by 0 bases and J by 3 bases, with 13 bases between the two germline ends. Looked up from germline, CDR1 is SGHRS and CDR2 is YFSETQ. This CDR3 region has 15 residues.

This rearrangement joins TRBV6-5 to TRBJ2-6, with D possibly being TRBD1 (6 bases). The germline gives CDR1 MNHEY, CDR2 SVGAGI. Trimming left V 4 bases short and J 0 bases short, with 7 bases between. The CDR3 contains 15 residues. This CDR3 reads CASSSGVSGANVLTF. The CDR3 bases are TGTGCCAGCAGTTCAGGGGTCTCTGGGGCCAACGTCCTGACTTTC.

This chain joins TRBV5-4 and TRBJ1-4; a possible D gene is TRBD1 (5 bases). This CDR3 is built from 14 residues. V lost 4 bases to trimming and J lost 4 bases, with 11 bases between them. The germline gives CDR1 SGHNT, CDR2 YYREEE (reference sequence). CDR3 nucleotides: TGTGCCAGCAGCCCCGGGGGGGGTAATGAAAAACTGTTTTTT. Translating gives CASSPGGGNEKLFF.

In its sample, this clone was seen a few times. The gene calls are TRBV6-1 and TRBJ1-5; D uncertain. The CDR3 runs 12 residues. The ends were cut back, 4 bases at V and 6 bases at J, with 7 bases in the middle. CDR1 and CDR2 from the germline V gene are MNHNS and SASEGT. CDR3 sequence: CASSANTQPQHF. The CDR3 nucleotides read TGTGCCAGCAGTGCAAACACTCAGCCCCAGCATTTT.

The chain uses TRBV5-1 and TRBJ2-5, with 12 bases that match TRBD2. This CDR3 contains 16 residues. Germline trimming cut 0 bases from V and 5 bases from J; bases unmatched to any gene: 5. Germline CDR1 is SGHRS and CDR2 is YFSETQ. CDR3 loop: CASSLGSTSGSETQYF. CDR3 DNA sequence: TGCGCCAGCAGCTTGGGGTCGACTAGCGGGAGTGAGACCCAGTACTTC. Full variable domain (missing parts from reference TRBV5-1 and TRBJ2-5): KAGVTQTPRYLIKTRGQQVTLSCSPISGHRSVSWYQQTPGQGLQFLFEYFSETQRNKGNFPGRFSGRQFSNSRSEMNVSTLELGDSALYLCASSLGSTSGSETQYFGPGTRLLVL.